Presented here are 3 T cell receptor beta chains from one specimen sequenced in a study of response to subunit inactivated influenza vaccine. TCRdb analysed the RT-PCR reads with MiXCR anew, one entry per CDR3 protein. This sample carries 450,000 to 600,000 distinct CDR3 sequences, approximately 7.8% of them seen once, and the ten largest clones take 13%. The material sequenced was PBMCs from blood, taken less than 30 months after vaccination. The receptor set was obtained from a man in his fifties or sixties who received an inactivated influenza vaccine.

This clonotype was counted many times. The genes are TRBV3-1 and TRBJ2-2; no firm D call. This CDR3 region has 12 residues. Trimming took 3 bases from V and 9 from J, leaving 8 bases between them. CDR1 and CDR2 (germline): LGHDT, YNNKEL (reference sequence). The CDR3 bases are TGTGCCAGCAGCCATCAGGACCGGGAGCTGTTTTTT. Protein product: CASSHQDRELFF.

This clonotype appeared a few times. V is TRBV20-1 and J is TRBJ2-1, with 8 bases matching TRBD1. The CDR3 consists of 13 residues. The V and J ends lost 3 bases and 2 bases, in that order; junction bases with no gene match: 0. Germline CDR1 DFQATT, CDR2 SNEGSKA (reference sequence). The DNA for the CDR3 is TGCAGTGCTAGGGGACAGGCCTACAATGAGCAGTTCTTC. This encodes CSARGQAYNEQFF.

This chain uses TRBV3-1 with TRBJ1-1; TRBD1 aligns across 7 bases. CDR1 and CDR2 from the germline V gene are LGHDT and YNNKEL (reference sequence). V gave up 5 bases and J gave up 8 bases; unmatched junction bases: 11. CDR3 length: 14 residues. CDR3 in amino acids: CASSTRPSGGEAFF. The DNA for the CDR3 is TGTGCCAGCAGCACCCGCCCTTCAGGGGGAGAAGCTTTCTTT.